Presented here are 31 T cell receptor beta chains from one specimen sequenced in a study of PD-1 blockade in classical Hodgkin lymphoma (dated by TCRdb to about 2020). Library preparation employed the immunoSEQ multiplex PCR assay. TCRdb holds this immuneACCESS table with in-frame rearrangements only. Some clones are missing; in checked studies, unresolved V genes explain under half, and the rest has no known cause. For this sample the table gives 57,000 or so clones, of which 88% were detected only once. The top ten clonotypes cover roughly an eighth of the sample. This specimen's time point label, per the study, means: cycle 1 day 1 (C1D1), immediately before nivolumab initiation. Relapse after autologous stem cell transplantation had occurred in all trial patients, and cohorts A, B and C were distinguished by prior brentuximab vedotin exposure. The sequenced sample was peripheral blood mononuclear cells (PBMCs), obtained at baseline. The source of these receptors is a human donor with classical Hodgkin lymphoma.

This chain joins TRBV30 and TRBJ2-7; D possibly uses TRBD1 or TRBD2 (5 bases each). Germline V gene data show CDR1 as GTSNPN and CDR2 as SVGIG (reference sequence). Trimming pared 0 bases from V and 0 bases from J, leaving 27 bases between. The CDR3 spans 20 residues. The DNA of the CDR3 is TGTGCCTGGAGTGTACTCTCTCTTGGATATCCGGGGCCGACCTCCTACGAGCAGTACTTC. Translated: CAWSVLSLGYPGPTSYEQYF.

V usage is TRBV28 and J usage is TRBJ2-2; D gene ambiguous. V lost 2 bases and J lost 5, with 9 bases in between. CDR1 and CDR2 (germline): MDHEN, SYDVKM. The CDR3 is 14 residues long. In DNA form, the CDR3 reads TGTGCCAGCAGTTTAGATCAGGTGACCGGGGAGCTGTTTTTT. This encodes CASSLDQVTGELFF.

Only a few counts were recorded for this clone. The gene calls are TRBV4-1 and TRBJ1-6; D possibly corresponds to TRBD1 (5 bases). Trimming left V 0 bases short and J 9 bases short, with 15 bases between. This CDR3 has 16 amino acids. Germline CDR1 is MGHRA and CDR2 is YSYEKL. CDR3 nucleotide sequence: TGCGCCAGCAGCCAAGAAACCTTATCGGGGCGTTCACCCCTCCACTTT. It is translated as CASSQETLSGRSPLHF.

The chain recombines TRBV5-8 with TRBJ1-2; D perhaps matches TRBD1 (6 bases). Germline lookup yields CDR1 SGHTS and CDR2 YDEGEE. This CDR3 is 18 amino acids long. V lost 2 bases to trimming and J lost 0 bases, with 20 bases between them. The CDR3 spells CASSLGSGALVPNYGYTF. The CDR3 coding sequence is TGTGCCAGCAGCTTAGGTTCGGGGGCACTCGTCCCTAACTATGGCTACACCTTC.

This clone is a singleton in its sample. The chain joins TRBV27 to TRBJ1-5; D ambiguous. V dropped 5 bases and J dropped 3 bases, with 11 bases sitting between them. The CDR3 length is 14 residues. CDR1 and CDR2 (germline): MNHEY, SMNVEV (reference sequence). Here the CDR3 reads CASSPRLLNQPQHF. CDR3 bases: TGTGCCAGCAGTCCACGACTCCTCAATCAGCCCCAGCATTTT.

CDR3: CVYREETQYF. The CDR3 DNA follows: TGCGTGTACAGGGAAGAGACCCAGTACTTC. The genes are TRBV10-1 and TRBJ2-5; possibly TRBD1 for D (6 bases). Germline CDR1 reads WNHNN; CDR2 reads SYGVQD (reference sequence). CDR3 length equals 10 residues.

The chain recombines TRBV10-3 with TRBJ2-3, with a tentative D call TRBD1 (6 bases). Germline V CDR1 and CDR2: ENHRY, SYGVKD. The CDR3 sequence is 13 residues long. Trimming removed 7 bases at V and 2 bases at J, with 10 bases between. The CDR3 spells CAITRTDTDTQYF. In DNA form, the CDR3 reads TGTGCCATCACCCGGACAGACACAGATACGCAGTATTTT.

V is TRBV5-1 and J is TRBJ1-4, with D maybe TRBD1 (5 bases). This CDR3 comprises 17 residues. Trimming left V 3 bases short and J 3 bases short, with 18 bases between. CDR1 is SGHRS and CDR2 is YFSETQ in the germline V gene. In DNA form, the CDR3 reads TGCGCCAGCAGCTCGCACCGAGGGGACTCATCTAATGAAAAACTGTTTTTT. This codes for CASSSHRGDSSNEKLFF.

J is TRBJ2-3 and V is TRBV19; 7 bases map to TRBD1. The V and J ends lost 7 bases and 0 bases, in that order; junction bases with no gene match: 4. The V gene's germline CDR1 is LNHDA and CDR2 SQIVND (reference sequence). The CDR3 totals 14 residues. The CDR3 coding sequence is TGTGCCAGTAATGAACAGGGGAGCACAGATACGCAGTATTTT. It codes for CASNEQGSTDTQYF.

A few counts support this clone. The chain uses TRBV13 and TRBJ2-2; 8 nucleotides line up with TRBD1. With 6 bases clipped from V and 2 bases from J, the junction kept 11 bases outside the gene matches. Germline assignment: CDR1 PRHDT and CDR2 FYEKMQ (reference sequence). The CDR3 consists of 17 residues. This CDR3 reads CASSIRDRRFNTGELFF. The CDR3 nucleotides read TGTGCCAGCAGTATCCGGGACAGGAGATTTAACACCGGGGAGCTGTTTTTT.

The gene calls are TRBV27 and TRBJ1-2; 8 bases agree with TRBD1. Germline V gene sequence: CDR1 MNHEY, CDR2 SMNVEV (reference sequence). This CDR3 spans 11 amino acids. The junction had 0 bases not matched to a gene; V was cut back by 6 bases and J by 6 bases. The CDR3 spells CASRTGDGYTF. The CDR3 DNA is TGTGCCAGCAGGACAGGGGATGGCTACACCTTC.

The chain joins TRBV30 to TRBJ2-7; D possibly corresponds to TRBD2 (7 bases). V was clipped by 2 bases and J by 6 bases, with 17 bases between them. This CDR3 contains 14 residues. Germline V gives CDR1 GTSNPN, CDR2 SVGIG (reference sequence). Here the CDR3 DNA reads TGTGCCTGGAGTAATGGAGGGGGGGGGCGCGAGCAGTACTTC. This gives the protein CAWSNGGGGREQYF.

This rearrangement joins TRBV7-9 to TRBJ2-4; D is possibly TRBD1 (7 bases). Trimming stripped 5 bases from V and 3 bases from J, with 14 bases between. Germline V CDR1 and CDR2: SEHNR, FQNEAQ (reference sequence). The CDR3 contains 15 residues. This CDR3 reads CASSTTRGDKNIQYF. In DNA, the CDR3 is TGTGCCAGCAGCACAACCAGGGGGGACAAAAACATTCAGTACTTC.

This rearrangement joins TRBV10-3 to TRBJ2-2; D remains ambiguous. CDR1 is ENHRY, CDR2 SYGVKD, per germline. Trimming removed 7 bases at V and 5 bases at J, with 14 bases between. The CDR3 is 14 residues long. In DNA, the CDR3 is TGTGCCATCAAAGACATATACCAAACCGGGGAGCTGTTTTTT. This encodes CAIKDIYQTGELFF.

V is TRBV30 and J is TRBJ1-1; no reliable D call. Trimming shortened V by 2 bases and J by 9 bases, and 13 bases separated the two germline ends. Germline CDR1 and CDR2: GTSNPN and SVGIG (reference sequence). This CDR3 has 12 residues. The CDR3 loop is CAWSPVVGKAFF. The CDR3 DNA follows: TGTGCCTGGAGTCCCGTCGTGGGAAAAGCTTTCTTT.

V usage is TRBV5-1 and J usage is TRBJ1-2; 11 nucleotides agree with TRBD1. The germline CDR1 and CDR2 sequences are SGHRS and YFSETQ. After removal of 0 bases from V and 7 bases from J, the junction contained 5 bases not matched to a gene. There are 15 residues in the CDR3. The CDR3 is CASSLDGQGAPGYTF. CDR3 coding DNA: TGCGCCAGCAGCTTGGACGGACAGGGGGCGCCTGGCTACACCTTC.

The J gene is TRBJ2-2, the V gene TRBV18, with 13 bases lining up with TRBD2. Germline assignment: CDR1 KGHSH and CDR2 LQKENI. The CDR3 is 17 residues long. Unmatched junction bases numbered 2, after V lost 3 bases and J lost 1 base. The CDR3 reads CASSPRTSGGNTGELFF. The CDR3 bases are TGTGCCAGCTCACCCCGGACTAGCGGGGGGAACACCGGGGAGCTGTTTTTT.

This clone was recorded once. The CDR3 DNA is TGTGCCAGCAGCCAAGATCCGCCCTTCACTGAAGCTTTCTTT. Its translation is CASSQDPPFTEAFF. The chain has TRBV14 and TRBJ1-1; D is ambiguous. The CDR3 has 14 amino acids. Germline V gene lookup returns CDR1 SGHDN and CDR2 FVKESK. The germline V and J ends were trimmed by 0 bases and 4 bases, with 9 bases remaining between them.

The CDR3 DNA reads as TGTGCCAGCAGTAACCAAATGACAGGGAGGTTTAGGGAGCAGTACTTC. Its translation is CASSNQMTGRFREQYF. This chain connects TRBV6-4 to TRBJ2-7; D possibly corresponds to TRBD1 (7 bases). The V and J ends lost 5 bases and 7 bases respectively, with 24 bases between them. The CDR3 totals 16 residues. Germline V lookup: CDR1 MRHNA, CDR2 SNTAGT.

The V call is TRBV6-5, the J call TRBJ2-3; tentatively, D is TRBD1 (6 bases). V was pared by 6 bases and J by 2 bases, with 12 bases between. There are 14 residues in the CDR3. Germline loops: CDR1 MNHEY, CDR2 SVGAGI. The CDR3 spells CASRQHRVTDTQYF. CDR3 DNA sequence: TGTGCCAGCAGACAACACAGGGTCACAGATACGCAGTATTTT.

CDR3 loop: CASSISGLGVTEAFF. Written as DNA, the CDR3 is TGTGCCAGTAGTATTTCGGGTCTGGGAGTCACTGAAGCTTTCTTT. This chain links TRBV19 with TRBJ1-1; no firm D call. The V gene's germline CDR1 is LNHDA and CDR2 SQIVND (reference sequence). V was cut by 3 bases and J by 4 bases, with 15 bases left in between. The CDR3 is 15 residues long.

Only a few counts were recorded for this clone. The chain's CDR3 is CASSGGRDPLHQPQHF. Here the CDR3 DNA reads TGTGCCAGTAGTGGTGGCAGGGACCCACTGCATCAGCCCCAGCATTTT. The chain couples TRBV19 to TRBJ1-5, with D perhaps TRBD1 (5 bases). V was pared by 5 bases and J by 5 bases, with 19 bases between. From germline, CDR1 is LNHDA and CDR2 SQIVND (reference sequence). The CDR3 runs to 16 residues.

This rearrangement joins TRBV7-2 to TRBJ2-7, with 8 bases fitting TRBD2. The junction had 5 bases not matched to a gene; V was cut back by 5 bases and J by 5 bases. The CDR3 loop spans 13 amino acids. The V gene's germline CDR1 is SGHTA and CDR2 FQGNSA. CDR3 loop: CASSPRGGNEQYF. CDR3 in DNA: TGTGCCAGCAGCCCCCGGGGGGGTAACGAGCAGTACTTC. The variable domain in full, completed from reference TRBV7-2 and TRBJ2-7, reads GAGVSQSPSNKVTEKGKDVELRCDPISGHTALYWYRQSLGQGLEFLIYFQGNSAPDKSGLPSDRFSAERTGGSVSTLTIQRTQQEDSAVYLCASSPRGGNEQYFGPGTRLTVT.

The rearrangement links TRBV6-6 to TRBJ1-1; D perhaps matches TRBD1 (5 bases). The germline V gene encodes CDR1 MNHNY and CDR2 SVGAGI (reference sequence). This CDR3 is 15 amino acids long. V gave up 6 bases and J gave up 5 bases, with 19 bases separating them. CDR3 amino acids: CASSLAGAQRTEAFF. The CDR3 bases are TGTGCCAGCAGCCTCGCCGGGGCGCAGAGAACTGAAGCTTTCTTT.

The chain joins TRBV28 to TRBJ2-4; the D gene could be TRBD1 or TRBD2 (5 bases each). Germline CDR1 reads MDHEN; CDR2 reads SYDVKM. CDR3 length equals 14 residues. Trimming took off 3 bases at V and 8 bases at J, with 14 bases between the two ends. The CDR3 region is CASSFVGTRDIQYF. CDR3 coding DNA: TGTGCCAGCAGTTTTGTCGGGACGAGGGACATTCAGTACTTC.

This clone was detected once. The chain recombines TRBV11-3 with TRBJ2-2, with 10 positions matching TRBD2. V shed 3 bases and J 6 bases; nucleotides not matched to a gene: 1. This CDR3 has 14 amino acids. The germline CDR1 and CDR2 sequences are SGHNT and YENEEA. The CDR3 DNA reads as TGTGCCAGCAGCTTGAGCGGGGGGGCCGGGGAGCTGTTTTTT. Translated: CASSLSGGAGELFF.

The rearrangement links TRBV19 to TRBJ2-3; no firm D call. V gave up 6 bases and J gave up 2 bases, with 15 bases separating them. The CDR3 extends over 15 amino acids. Germline CDR1 is LNHDA and CDR2 is SQIVND (reference sequence). The CDR3 DNA reads TGTGCCAGTAGCCCGGGCCAAGGGATCACAGATACGCAGTATTTT. This gives the protein CASSPGQGITDTQYF.

This clone was seen just once. This chain links TRBV11-1 with TRBJ2-5; 14 bases agree with TRBD2. V gave up 5 bases and J gave up 3 bases; unmatched junction bases: 8. The CDR3 loop spans 17 amino acids. The germline gives CDR1 SGHAT, CDR2 FQDESV (reference sequence). CDR3 DNA: TGTGCCAGCAGCCTCCCTTCGACTAGCGGGGGGGAAGAGACCCAGTACTTC. Translated: CASSLPSTSGGEETQYF. The entire variable domain, with the rest obtained from reference TRBV11-1 and TRBJ2-5, is as follows: EAEVAQSPRYKITEKSQAVAFWCDPISGHATLYWYRQILGQGPELLVQFQDESVVDDSQLPKDRFSAERLKGVDSTLKIQPAELGDSAMYLCASSLPSTSGGEETQYFGPGTRLLVL.

This clone was observed a few times. The chain combines TRBV19 with TRBJ1-6; D gene ambiguous. V was pared by 8 bases and J by 7 bases, with 15 bases between. Germline CDR1 reads LNHDA; CDR2 reads SQIVND (reference sequence). This CDR3 has 14 amino acids. The CDR3: CASSPFGSNSPLHF. The DNA for the CDR3 is TGTGCCAGTTCCCCGTTCGGTTCCAATTCACCCCTCCACTTT.

The chain links TRBV28 to TRBJ2-7; 8 nucleotides agree with TRBD1. CDR1 MDHEN and CDR2 SYDVKM come from the germline V gene. V gave up 5 bases and J gave up 7 bases; unmatched junction bases: 13. The CDR3 loop spans 15 amino acids. CDR3 sequence (DNA): TGTGCCAGCAGTCCCGCGACAGGGGCGCCTATGGAGCAGTACTTC. Protein: CASSPATGAPMEQYF. The full variable domain, with the rest looked up from reference TRBV28 and TRBJ2-7, is DVKVTQSSRYLVKRTGEKVFLECVQDMDHENMFWYRQDPGLGLRLIYFSYDVKMKEKGDIPEGYSVSREKKERFSLILESASTNQTSMYLCASSPATGAPMEQYFGPGTRLTVT.

This chain links TRBV25-1 with TRBJ2-1; 7 nucleotides agree with TRBD1. This CDR3 contains 11 residues. With 8 bases clipped from V and 13 bases from J, the junction kept 8 bases outside the gene matches. Germline V gives CDR1 MGHDK, CDR2 SYGVNS. The CDR3 reads CASQNRGGQFF. The CDR3 nucleotides read TGTGCCAGCCAAAACAGGGGTGGACAGTTCTTC.